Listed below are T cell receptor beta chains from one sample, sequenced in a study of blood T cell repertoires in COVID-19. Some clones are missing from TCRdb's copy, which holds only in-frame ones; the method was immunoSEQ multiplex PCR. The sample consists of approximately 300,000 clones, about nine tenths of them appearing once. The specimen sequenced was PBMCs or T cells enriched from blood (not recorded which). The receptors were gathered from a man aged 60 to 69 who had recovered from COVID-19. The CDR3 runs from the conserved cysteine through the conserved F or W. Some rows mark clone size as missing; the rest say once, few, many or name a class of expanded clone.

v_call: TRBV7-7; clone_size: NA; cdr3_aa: CASSLTSGRFSSYNEQFF
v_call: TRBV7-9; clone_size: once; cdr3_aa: CASSFRQIGSGRENEQFF
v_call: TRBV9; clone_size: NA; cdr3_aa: CASSDRLAVSSYEQYF
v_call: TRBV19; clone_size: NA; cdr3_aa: CASSADSGSGTGELFF
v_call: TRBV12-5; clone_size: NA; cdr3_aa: CASGLLFPPGQGLFGCYTF
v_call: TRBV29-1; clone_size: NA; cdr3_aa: CSALLGLAGYNEQFF
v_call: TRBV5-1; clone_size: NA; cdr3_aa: CASSLDPGVSNQPQHF
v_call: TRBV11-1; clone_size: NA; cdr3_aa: CASSLTGEVTQYF
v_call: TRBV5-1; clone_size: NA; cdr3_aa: CASSLAVGTEAFF
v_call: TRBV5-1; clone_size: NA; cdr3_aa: CASSLVARGNSGANVLTF
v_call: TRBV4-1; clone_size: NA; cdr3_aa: CASSAVPGLAGPYNEQFF
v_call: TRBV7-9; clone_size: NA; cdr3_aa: CASSPRRREADTQYF
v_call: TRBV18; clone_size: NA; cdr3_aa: CASSPVRTGPNYGYTF
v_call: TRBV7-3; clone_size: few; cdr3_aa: CASSLMSSMNEQFF
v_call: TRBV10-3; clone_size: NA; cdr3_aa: CAISESGQGANGYTF
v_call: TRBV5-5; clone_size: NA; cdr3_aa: CASSGGTVLNEKLFF
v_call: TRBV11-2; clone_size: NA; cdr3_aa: CASSLGLWQNYEQYF
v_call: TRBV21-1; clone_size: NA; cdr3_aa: CASIETSTGLASGTDTQYF
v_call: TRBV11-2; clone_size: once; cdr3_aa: CASSFTNTGELFF
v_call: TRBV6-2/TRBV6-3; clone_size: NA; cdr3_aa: CASSHNKVIPNQPQHF
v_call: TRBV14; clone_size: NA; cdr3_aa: CASSQTFNSDEQFF
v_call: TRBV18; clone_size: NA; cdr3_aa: CASSPNGGGDQPQHF
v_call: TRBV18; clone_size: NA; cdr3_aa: CASSRARTSSEQYF
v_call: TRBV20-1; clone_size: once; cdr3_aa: CSASDGGATNEKLFF
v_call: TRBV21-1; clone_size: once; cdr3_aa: CASSSNGRGRETQYF
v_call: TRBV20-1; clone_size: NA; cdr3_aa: CSASNSNTEAFF
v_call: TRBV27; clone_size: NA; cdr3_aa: CASSQGFGQPQHF
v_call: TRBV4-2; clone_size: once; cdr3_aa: CASSQEDRDPTNEKLFF
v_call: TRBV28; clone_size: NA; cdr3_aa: CASSPETGGGYTF
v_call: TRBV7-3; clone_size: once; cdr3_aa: CASSLTGGPYGYTF
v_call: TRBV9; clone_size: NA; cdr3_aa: CASSETPSYNEQFF
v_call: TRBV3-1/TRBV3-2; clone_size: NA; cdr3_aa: CASSQGNFRSSNQPQHF
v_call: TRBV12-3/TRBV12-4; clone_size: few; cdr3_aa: CASSLLAGTFF
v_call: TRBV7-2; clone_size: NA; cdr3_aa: CASSLGLFLTEQYF
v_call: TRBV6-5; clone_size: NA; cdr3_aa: CASRKGANEKLFF
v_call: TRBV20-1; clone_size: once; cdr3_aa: CSARGGRPEHF
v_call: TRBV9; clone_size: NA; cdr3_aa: CASSSGGVSYNEQFF
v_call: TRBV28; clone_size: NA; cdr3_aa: CASNPRVLLGYTF
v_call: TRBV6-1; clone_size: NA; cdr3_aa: CASSEWDRVPYGYTF
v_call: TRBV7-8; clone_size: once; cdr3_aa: CASSFTEVGYGELFF
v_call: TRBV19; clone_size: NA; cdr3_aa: CASRTSGKGLGDTQYF
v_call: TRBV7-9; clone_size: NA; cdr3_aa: CASSFGDRGSRNTIYF
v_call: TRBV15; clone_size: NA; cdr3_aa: CATSRTTGGAYEQYF
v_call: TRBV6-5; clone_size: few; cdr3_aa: CASSYDLAGVRNEQFF
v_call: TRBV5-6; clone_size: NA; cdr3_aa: CASSRTGIQETQYF
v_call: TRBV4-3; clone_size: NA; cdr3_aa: CASSQAPTGATNEKLFF
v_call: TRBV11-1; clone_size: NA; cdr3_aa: CASSLADRGRYEQYF
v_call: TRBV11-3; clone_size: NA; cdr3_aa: CASSLGGNTEAFF
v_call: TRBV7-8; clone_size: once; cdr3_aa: CASSDLRGPHNEQFF
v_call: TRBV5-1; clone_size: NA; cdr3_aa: CASSLGTGPPNEKLFF
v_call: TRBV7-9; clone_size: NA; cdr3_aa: CASSSTPNYGYTF
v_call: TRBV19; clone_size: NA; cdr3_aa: CASSMGTGHQETQYF
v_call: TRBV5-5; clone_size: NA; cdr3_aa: CASSGLEGETQYF
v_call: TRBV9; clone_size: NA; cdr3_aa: CASSALPSSNYGYTF